Listed below are T cell receptor beta chains from one sample, sequenced in a study of response to subunit inactivated influenza vaccine. TCRdb reprocessed the RT-PCR reads with MiXCR, giving one entry per CDR3 protein. The table includes 650,000 to 800,000 distinct CDR3 sequences, about 18% detected once. The sequenced sample was PBMCs from blood, obtained 4 to 6 days after vaccination. Receptors were obtained from a man in his fifties who received an inactivated influenza vaccine. Each CDR3 is given with its conserved first and last residue. D genes are given only for firm matches. The size of a clone is reported for some rows only, either as once, few or many, or as a class for expanded clones.

J gene,D gene,V gene,clone size,CDR3 DNA,CDR3 protein
TRBJ2-3,NA,TRBV10-3,few,TGTGCCATCAGTGACCCAGATACGCAGTATTTT,CAISDPDTQYF
TRBJ2-5,TRBD2,TRBV6-2/TRBV6-3,NA,TGTGCCAGCAGCAGACCGGGACTAGCAAGCGAGACCCAGTACTTC,CASSRPGLASETQYF
TRBJ1-1,TRBD1,TRBV12-3/TRBV12-4,NA,TGTGCCAGCAGTCCTAGGGACAGCTTGAGTAGCACTGAAGCTTTCTTT,CASSPRDSLSSTEAFF
TRBJ1-5,NA,TRBV6-2/TRBV6-3,few,TGTGCCAGCAGTTACGGTCAGAGCAAAGGTCAGCCCCAGCATTTT,CASSYGQSKGQPQHF
TRBJ1-2,NA,TRBV6-9,NA,TGTGCCAGCAGTACTATCCGCAGGGGTTTCAACTATGGCTACACCTTC,CASSTIRRGFNYGYTF
TRBJ2-2,TRBD1,TRBV12-3/TRBV12-4,NA,TGTGCCAGCAGCCGACAGGGGGCCGTTGGCGGGGAGCTGTTTTTT,CASSRQGAVGGELFF
TRBJ2-2,NA,TRBV4-2,many,TGTGCCAGCAGCCAAGCTCCTAGCAGCAACACCGGGGAGCTGTTTTTT,CASSQAPSSNTGELFF
TRBJ2-2,NA,TRBV5-1,NA,TGCGCCAGCAGCCCCCGCCCAGGGGAGGGGACCGGGGAGCTGTTTTTT,CASSPRPGEGTGELFF
TRBJ2-7,TRBD1,TRBV11-2,few,TGTGCCAGCAGCTTAGCGACAGGGGGGACCTACGAGCAGTACTTC,CASSLATGGTYEQYF
TRBJ2-1,TRBD1,TRBV30,NA,TGTGCCTGGAAAGGACAGGGGGGAATTGAGCAGTTCTTC,CAWKGQGGIEQFF
TRBJ2-7,TRBD1,TRBV29-1,few,TGCAGCGTCCGGACAGGGGGATCTCTCTACGAGCAGTACTTC,CSVRTGGSLYEQYF
TRBJ2-5,TRBD2,TRBV12-3/TRBV12-4,many,TGTGCCAGCAGTCCCACGGCTAGCGGGGGGACCCAGTACTTC,CASSPTASGGTQYF
TRBJ2-1,TRBD1,TRBV5-1,NA,TGCGCCAGCAGCGAGGACAGGGCCTACAATGAGCAGTTCTTC,CASSEDRAYNEQFF
TRBJ2-7,NA,TRBV5-1,NA,TGCGCCAGCAGCCCCATCGGAGGGGTGGCCGAGCAGTACTTC,CASSPIGGVAEQYF
TRBJ2-1,NA,TRBV5-1,NA,TGCGCCAGCAGCCTTTTCTCGGCCTTCAATGAGCAGTTCTTC,CASSLFSAFNEQFF
TRBJ2-3,NA,TRBV29-1,many,TGCAGCCCGGGCCATGGGGATACGCAGTATTTT,CSPGHGDTQYF
TRBJ1-1,NA,TRBV10-3,few,TGTGCCATCAGTGGAACGATGAACACTGAAGCTTTCTTT,CAISGTMNTEAFF
TRBJ2-3,TRBD2,TRBV6-5,NA,TGTGCCAGCAGTTACGGGACTAGCGGGAGTTGGACAGATACGCAGTATTTT,CASSYGTSGSWTDTQYF
TRBJ2-2,NA,TRBV24-1,NA,TGTGCCACCAGTGACTCATGGAGGGGCACCGGGGAGCTGTTTTTT,CATSDSWRGTGELFF
TRBJ2-1,TRBD2,TRBV9,NA,TGTGCCAGCAGCGTAGTGGACAGCGGGAGCTCCTACAATGAGCAGTTCTTC,CASSVVDSGSSYNEQFF
TRBJ2-1,NA,TRBV27,NA,TGTGCCAGCAGTTTCGGCGGGGTTGGAGAGCAGTTCTTC,CASSFGGVGEQFF
TRBJ2-3,TRBD2,TRBV11-1,NA,TGTGCCAGCAGCTACCCAACCCGGACTAGCGGGAGTTCCGATACGCAGTATTTT,CASSYPTRTSGSSDTQYF
TRBJ2-2,NA,TRBV9,many,TGTGCCAGCAGCAGTGGGAGTAGTGACACCGGGGAGCTGTTTTTT,CASSSGSSDTGELFF
TRBJ2-3,TRBD2,TRBV29-1,few,TGCAGCGCTGGCCGTGGACTAGCGGGGTACACAGATACGCAGTATTTT,CSAGRGLAGYTDTQYF
TRBJ2-5,NA,TRBV6-1,many,TGTGCCAGCAGCTCAGGGGGGGAATGGACCCAGTACTTC,CASSSGGEWTQYF
TRBJ2-1,NA,TRBV6-1,NA,TGTGCCAGCAGGATAGAGGGGAATGAGCAGTTCTTC,CASRIEGNEQFF
TRBJ2-5,NA,TRBV29-1,few,TGCAGCGTTACTGGCAGGGCGGTGGAGACCCAGTACTTC,CSVTGRAVETQYF
TRBJ2-3,TRBD1,TRBV7-2,NA,TGTGCCAGCAGCACGATGACAGGGTCTGATACGCAGTATTTT,CASSTMTGSDTQYF
TRBJ1-5,NA,TRBV27,NA,TGTGCCAGCAGGCGAGGGAATAGCAATCAGCCCCAGCATTTT,CASRRGNSNQPQHF
TRBJ2-7,TRBD2,TRBV20-1,few,TGCAGTGCCAAATTGACTAGCGGGGGGGCGGACGAGCAGTACTTC,CSAKLTSGGADEQYF
TRBJ2-1,TRBD2,TRBV18,NA,TGTGCCAGCCACATCGGGAGGGGCAGCAATGAGCAGTTCTTC,CASHIGRGSNEQFF
TRBJ2-5,TRBD2,TRBV28,NA,TGTGCCAGCAGTCATAGCGGGAGAAGAGAGACCCAGTACTTC,CASSHSGRRETQYF
TRBJ1-6,TRBD1,TRBV6-1,few,TGTGCCAGCAGTGAAACAGGGGATCCCTATAATTCACCCCTCCACTTT,CASSETGDPYNSPLHF
TRBJ1-6,TRBD1,TRBV28,NA,TGTGCCAGCAGTTTAATCTCCCGGACAGGGGGTAATTCACCCCTCCACTTT,CASSLISRTGGNSPLHF
TRBJ1-2,NA,TRBV7-8,NA,TGTGCCAGCAGCCCAGCTACAGGACCCAACTATGGCTACACCTTC,CASSPATGPNYGYTF
TRBJ2-5,NA,TRBV30,NA,TGTGCCTGGAGTGTTGTGGATGGGGAGACCCAGTACTTC,CAWSVVDGETQYF
TRBJ2-3,TRBD2,TRBV12-3/TRBV12-4,NA,TGTGCCAGCACCCCGGGGGGGGCGCAGTATTTT,CASTPGGAQYF
TRBJ1-2,NA,TRBV7-9,NA,TGTGCCAGCAGCTTAGGGGCTCGAGGGTCCTATGGCTACACCTTC,CASSLGARGSYGYTF
TRBJ1-6,TRBD1,TRBV7-2,many,TGTGCCAGCAGCAGTGGGACAGAGGGTTCACCCCTCCACTTT,CASSSGTEGSPLHF
TRBJ2-3,NA,TRBV7-2,NA,TGTGCCAGCAGCTTGGGGGGACAAAACACAGATACGCAGTATTTT,CASSLGGQNTDTQYF
TRBJ2-5,TRBD1,TRBV7-2,many,TGTGCCAGCAGCTCGACAGGGCTGGAGACCCAGTACTTC,CASSSTGLETQYF
TRBJ2-1,TRBD1,TRBV27,NA,TGTGCCAGCAGGTCTGGGACAGGCGGCTTCAATGAGCAGTTCTTC,CASRSGTGGFNEQFF
TRBJ2-3,TRBD2,TRBV20-1,many,TGCAGTGCCCGCCTACTAGCGGGGATTGCAGATACGCAGTATTTT,CSARLLAGIADTQYF
TRBJ1-1,NA,TRBV6-2/TRBV6-3,NA,TGTGCCATAGGACAGATGAACACTGAAGCTTTCTTT,CAIGQMNTEAFF
TRBJ1-2,NA,TRBV12-3/TRBV12-4,many,TGTGCCAGCAGTTTAGAACTAAACTATGGCTACACCTTC,CASSLELNYGYTF
TRBJ2-5,NA,TRBV3-1,NA,TGTGCCAGCAGCCAAGATCGGAACCCGGTTGAGACCCAGTACTTC,CASSQDRNPVETQYF
TRBJ2-1,NA,TRBV7-6,NA,TGTGCCAGCAGCCCGAGTCTAGGGGGAGTAAACAATGAGCAGTTCTTC,CASSPSLGGVNNEQFF
TRBJ2-7,NA,TRBV7-2,few,TGTGCCAGCCAAGGACGAGGTCCCCCCTACGAGCAGTACTTC,CASQGRGPPYEQYF
TRBJ2-5,NA,TRBV15,NA,TGTGCCACCAGCAGTTTTCGACGGTCCCAAGAGACCCAGTACTTC,CATSSFRRSQETQYF
TRBJ2-7,NA,TRBV10-2,many,TGCGCCAGCAGAGAACAGGGTTCCGAGCAGTACTTC,CASREQGSEQYF
TRBJ1-5,NA,TRBV15,few,TGTGCCACCGCAGGGAGCAATCAGCCCCAGCATTTT,CATAGSNQPQHF
TRBJ2-3,TRBD2,TRBV7-2,NA,TGTGCCAGCAGCTTAGTGGCGGGAGTCCCAGATACGCAGTATTTT,CASSLVAGVPDTQYF
TRBJ2-5,NA,TRBV6-2/TRBV6-3,NA,TGTGCCAGCGCCCGGAGGGCGGGAAGAGGGGAGACCCAGTACTTC,CASARRAGRGETQYF
TRBJ1-2,NA,TRBV7-9,few,TGTGCCAGCGGATTACTACAGGATGGCTACACCTTC,CASGLLQDGYTF
TRBJ1-1,TRBD1,TRBV29-1,NA,TGCAGCGGTAAGACAGGGCTGGTCACTGAAGCTTTCTTT,CSGKTGLVTEAFF
TRBJ2-7,NA,TRBV20-1,many,TGCAGTGCTAGTGCAGTCCTGATAGCCTCCTACGAGCAGTACTTC,CSASAVLIASYEQYF
TRBJ1-6,TRBD1,TRBV10-2,few,TGCGCCAGCTCAGCGGGACAGCACAACTCACCCCTCCACTTT,CASSAGQHNSPLHF